This T cell receptor beta chain came from a study of technical replicates of blood from several donors. The CDR3 consists of 14 residues. Germline lookup yields CDR1 SNHLY and CDR2 FYNNEI. With 10 bases clipped from V and 4 bases from J, the junction kept 11 bases outside the gene matches. The table came from immunoSEQ multiplex PCR; TCRdb's copy has only in-frame clones and leaves some out. The table has some 49,000 clones, roughly 90% seen once; the top ten hold under 5%. This TCR was recovered from a human donor in good health. Some clones in this sample may be carry-over from other donors' samples. Sequencing used PBMCs. The rearrangement links TRBV2 to TRBJ2-3; 7 bases are a match to TRBD2. CDR3 DNA: TGTGCCATAACAAGGGGACTATCGGCAGATACGCAGTATTTT. Translation: CAITRGLSADTQYF.